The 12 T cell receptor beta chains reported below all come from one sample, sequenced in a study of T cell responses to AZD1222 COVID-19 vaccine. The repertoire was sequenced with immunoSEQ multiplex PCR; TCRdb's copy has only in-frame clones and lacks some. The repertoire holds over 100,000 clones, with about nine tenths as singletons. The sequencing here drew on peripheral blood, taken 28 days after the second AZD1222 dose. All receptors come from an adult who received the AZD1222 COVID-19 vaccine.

The CDR3 DNA follows: TGTGCCAGCAGCTTCAGGAGATCGGCGGGGGGCACAGATACGCAGTATTTT. Translation: CASSFRRSAGGTDTQYF. The V call is TRBV5-8, the J call TRBJ2-3; 7 bases agree with TRBD2. With 2 bases clipped from V and 1 base from J, the junction kept 10 bases outside the gene matches. Germline loops: CDR1 SGHTS, CDR2 YDEGEE. This CDR3 spans 17 amino acids.

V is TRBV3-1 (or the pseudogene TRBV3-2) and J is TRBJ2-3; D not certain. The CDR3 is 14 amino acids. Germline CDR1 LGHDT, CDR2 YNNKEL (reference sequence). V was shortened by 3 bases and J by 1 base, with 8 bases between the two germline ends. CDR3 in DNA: TGTGCCAGCAGCCAGAACAGAGGCACAGATACGCAGTATTTT. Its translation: CASSQNRGTDTQYF.

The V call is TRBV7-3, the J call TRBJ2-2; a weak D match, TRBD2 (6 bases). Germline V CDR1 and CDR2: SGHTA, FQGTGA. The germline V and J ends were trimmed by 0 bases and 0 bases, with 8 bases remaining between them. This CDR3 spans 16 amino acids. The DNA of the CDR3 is TGTGCCAGCAGCTTAACGGGGGGAGCGAACACCGGGGAGCTGTTTTTT. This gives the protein CASSLTGGANTGELFF.

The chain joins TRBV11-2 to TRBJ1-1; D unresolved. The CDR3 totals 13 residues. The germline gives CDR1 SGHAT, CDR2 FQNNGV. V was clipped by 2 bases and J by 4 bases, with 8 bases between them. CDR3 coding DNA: TGTGCCAGCAGCTTAACACCGGGCACTGAAGCTTTCTTT. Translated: CASSLTPGTEAFF.

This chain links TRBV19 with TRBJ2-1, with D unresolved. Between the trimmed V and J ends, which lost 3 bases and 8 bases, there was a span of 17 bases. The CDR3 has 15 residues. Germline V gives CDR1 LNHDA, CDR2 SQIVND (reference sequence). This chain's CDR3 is CASSIGSEAFYEQFF. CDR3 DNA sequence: TGTGCCAGTAGTATTGGCTCCGAGGCGTTCTATGAGCAGTTCTTC. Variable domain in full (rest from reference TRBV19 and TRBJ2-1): DGGITQSPKYLFRKEGQNVTLSCEQNLNHDAMYWYRQDPGQGLRLIYYSQIVNDFQKGDIAEGYSVSREKKESFPLTVTSAQKNPTAFYLCASSIGSEAFYEQFFGPGTRLTVL.

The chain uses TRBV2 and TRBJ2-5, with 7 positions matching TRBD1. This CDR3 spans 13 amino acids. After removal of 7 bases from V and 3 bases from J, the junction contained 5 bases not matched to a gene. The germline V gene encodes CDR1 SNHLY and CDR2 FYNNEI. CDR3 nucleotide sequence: TGTGCCAGCAAGGGGCAGGGGGAAGAGACCCAGTACTTC. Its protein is CASKGQGEETQYF. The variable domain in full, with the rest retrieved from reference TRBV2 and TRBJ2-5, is EPEVTQTPSHQVTQMGQEVILRCVPISNHLYFYWYRQILGQKVEFLVSFYNNEISEKSEIFDDQFSVERPDGSNFTLKIRSTKLEDSAMYFCASKGQGEETQYFGPGTRLLVL.

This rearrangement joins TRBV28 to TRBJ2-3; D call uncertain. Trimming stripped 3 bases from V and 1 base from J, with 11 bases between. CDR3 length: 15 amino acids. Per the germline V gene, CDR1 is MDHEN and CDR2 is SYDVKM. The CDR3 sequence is CASSFRHQGTDTQYF. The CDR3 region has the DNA TGTGCCAGCAGTTTTCGACACCAAGGCACAGATACGCAGTATTTT.

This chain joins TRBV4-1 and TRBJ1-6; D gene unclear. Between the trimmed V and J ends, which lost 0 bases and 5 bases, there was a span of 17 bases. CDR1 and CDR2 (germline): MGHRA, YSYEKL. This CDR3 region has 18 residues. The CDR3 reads CASSQEHRVPFNNSPLHF. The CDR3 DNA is TGCGCCAGCAGCCAAGAACATCGGGTCCCGTTTAATAATTCACCCCTCCACTTT.

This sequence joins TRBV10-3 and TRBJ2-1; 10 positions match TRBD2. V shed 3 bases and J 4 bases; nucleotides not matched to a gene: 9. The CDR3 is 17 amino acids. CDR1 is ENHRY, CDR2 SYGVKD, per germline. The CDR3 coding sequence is TGTGCCATCAGTGACGTGATAGCGGGGGGCCCGTACAATGAGCAGTTCTTC. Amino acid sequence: CAISDVIAGGPYNEQFF.

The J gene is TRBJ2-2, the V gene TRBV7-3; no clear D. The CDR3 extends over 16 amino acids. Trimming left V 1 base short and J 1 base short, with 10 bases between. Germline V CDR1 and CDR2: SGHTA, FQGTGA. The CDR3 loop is CASSLNQAVNTGELFF. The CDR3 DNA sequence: TGTGCCAGCAGCTTAAATCAGGCGGTGAACACCGGGGAGCTGTTTTTT.

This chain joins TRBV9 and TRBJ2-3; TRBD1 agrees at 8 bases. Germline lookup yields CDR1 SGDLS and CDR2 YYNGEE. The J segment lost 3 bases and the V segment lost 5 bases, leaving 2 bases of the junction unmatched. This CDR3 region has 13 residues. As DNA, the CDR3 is TGTGCCAGCAGGGACAGGGCTACAGATACGCAGTATTTT. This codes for CASRDRATDTQYF.

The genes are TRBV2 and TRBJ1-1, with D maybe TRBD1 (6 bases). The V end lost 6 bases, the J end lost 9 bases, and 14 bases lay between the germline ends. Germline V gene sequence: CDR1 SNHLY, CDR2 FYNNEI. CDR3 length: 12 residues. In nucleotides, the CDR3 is TGTGCCAGCAGGTTCCTGACAGGTAAAGCTTTCTTT. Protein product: CASRFLTGKAFF.